Below, 15 T cell receptor beta chains from the same sample are listed, as sequenced in a study of CD8 T cells in Susac syndrome. A quantity of 0.5 to 1 ug RNA underwent reverse transcription using random hexamers. TCRdb analysed the immunoSEQ multiplex PCR reads with MiXCR anew, one entry per CDR3 protein. The table includes about 150,000 distinct CDR3 sequences, around 90% detected once. The specimen was CD4+ T cells from PBMCs. The source of these receptors is a human donor in good health.

The V call is TRBV20-1, the J call TRBJ2-1; the match to TRBD1 covers 11 bases. The CDR3 has 15 residues. Per germline, CDR1 DFQATT and CDR2 SNEGSKA (reference sequence). The V and J ends lost 1 base and 6 bases, in that order; junction bases with no gene match: 5. DNA of the CDR3: TGCAGTGCTAGAGCCACCGGGACAGGGGGCAATGAGCAGTTCTTC. As protein: CSARATGTGGNEQFF.

The CDR3 spells CASSLEFGTPYNEQFF. The CDR3 DNA is TGCGCCAGCAGCTTGGAATTCGGGACACCCTACAATGAGCAGTTCTTC. This sequence joins TRBV5-1 and TRBJ2-1; a possible D gene is TRBD1 (6 bases). Looked up from germline, CDR1 is SGHRS and CDR2 is YFSETQ. The ends were cut back, 0 bases at V and 2 bases at J, with 12 bases in the middle. This CDR3 spans 16 amino acids.

This clonotype has just one count. V gene TRBV7-2 combines with J gene TRBJ2-5; TRBD2 matches 7 bases. The CDR3 extends over 13 amino acids. The germline CDR1 and CDR2 sequences are SGHTA and FQGNSA. Losses at the gene ends were 5 bases for V and 10 bases for J; bases not matched to a gene: 10. The CDR3, as DNA: TGTGCCAGCAGCAAAATGGACGCGGGGGACCAGTACTTC. Its translation: CASSKMDAGDQYF.

The rearrangement uses TRBV7-9 and TRBJ2-7; D might be TRBD1 (5 bases). Germline V CDR1 and CDR2: SEHNR, FQNEAQ (reference sequence). The V and J ends lost 2 bases and 12 bases respectively, with 11 bases between them. CDR3 length: 11 residues. DNA for the CDR3: TGTGCCAGCAGCTTATCGGACACCCGGTACTTC. It is translated as CASSLSDTRYF.

This sequence joins TRBV19 and TRBJ2-2; 8 nucleotides match TRBD1. The V segment lost 5 bases and the J segment 6 bases; nucleotides outside the gene matches: 8. This CDR3 region has 15 residues. Germline CDR1 is LNHDA and CDR2 is SQIVND (reference sequence). For the CDR3, the DNA is TGTGCCAGTAGTCCTCGGGCAGGGGGCTCCGGGGAGCTGTTTTTT. This gives the protein CASSPRAGGSGELFF.

The rearrangement links TRBV6-5 to TRBJ2-7; 7 bases fit TRBD1. The CDR3 sequence is 16 residues long. V shed 2 bases and J 5 bases; nucleotides not matched to a gene: 12. Germline loops: CDR1 MNHEY, CDR2 SVGAGI. The CDR3 is CASSYGRQGVGDEQYF. The CDR3, as DNA: TGTGCCAGCAGTTACGGCCGACAGGGAGTTGGGGACGAGCAGTACTTC.

DNA for the CDR3: TGTGCCAGCAGCTTGGAATCAGGGGCTGGAAACACCATATATTTT. Translating gives CASSLESGAGNTIYF. The chain uses TRBV5-6 and TRBJ1-3; tentatively, D is TRBD1 (6 bases). Deletions cut 0 bases from V and 2 bases from J, with 9 bases between. The CDR3 loop spans 15 amino acids. Germline V gives CDR1 SGHDT, CDR2 YYEEEE.

V usage is TRBV28 and J usage is TRBJ1-6; the D is unclear. CDR1 MDHEN and CDR2 SYDVKM come from the germline V gene. V dropped 6 bases and J dropped 1 base, with 13 bases sitting between them. The CDR3 has 16 residues. The CDR3 nucleotides are TGTGCCAGCAGCCAAACAGAGGGATCCTATAATTCACCCCTCCACTTT. Residues: CASSQTEGSYNSPLHF.

This rearrangement joins TRBV6-1 to TRBJ1-5; D may be TRBD1 (5 bases). Germline V gene sequence: CDR1 MNHNS, CDR2 SASEGT. The CDR3 loop spans 16 amino acids. The V gene lost 2 bases and the J gene lost 1 base, with 12 bases spanning the gap. The CDR3 here is CASSERGRDSNQPQHF. CDR3 sequence (DNA): TGTGCCAGCAGTGAAAGGGGTCGGGACAGCAATCAGCCCCAGCATTTT.

This clonotype appeared a few times. The CDR3: CASSNGDNSYEQYF. CDR3 coding DNA: TGTGCCAGCAGCAACGGGGACAACTCCTACGAGCAGTACTTC. V and J are TRBV6-1 and TRBJ2-7; weak D call: TRBD1 (6 bases). This CDR3 is built from 14 residues. Trimming removed 6 bases at V and 0 bases at J, with 12 bases between. The germline gives CDR1 MNHNS, CDR2 SASEGT.

V and J are TRBV5-4 and TRBJ2-5; TRBD1 or TRBD2 may be the D gene (6 bases each). CDR3 size: 15 residues. CDR1 is SGHNT and CDR2 is YYREEE in the germline V gene (reference sequence). Between the trimmed V and J ends, which lost 4 bases and 4 bases, there was a span of 17 bases. The CDR3 sequence: CASSATEQGGETQYF. The DNA for the CDR3 is TGTGCCAGCAGCGCTACGGAACAGGGAGGAGAGACCCAGTACTTC.

V gene TRBV7-9 combines with J gene TRBJ1-6; 9 positions agree with TRBD1. V shed 5 bases and J 9 bases; nucleotides not matched to a gene: 8. Germline assignment: CDR1 SEHNR and CDR2 FQNEAQ (reference sequence). This CDR3 is 15 amino acids long. CDR3 sequence (DNA): TGTGCCAGCAGCAGATCGGGACAGGGTGGTTCACCCCTCCACTTT. Its translation is CASSRSGQGGSPLHF.

The chain links TRBV6-6 to TRBJ2-7; D not certain. The CDR3 has 14 amino acids. Per the germline V gene, CDR1 is MNHNY and CDR2 is SVGAGI (reference sequence). The ends were cut back, 1 base at V and 6 bases at J, with 13 bases in the middle. The CDR3 DNA is TGTGCCAGCAGTTACTGGACCGAAACTGGCGAGCAGTACTTC. Translated: CASSYWTETGEQYF.

This chain joins TRBV2 and TRBJ2-5; no definite D call. V dropped 2 bases and J dropped 5 bases, with 18 bases sitting between them. The length of the CDR3 is 16 residues. Germline V gives CDR1 SNHLY, CDR2 FYNNEI. The CDR3: CASSERRSLYGETQYF. In nucleotides, the CDR3 is TGTGCCAGCAGTGAAAGGCGGAGTCTCTACGGGGAGACCCAGTACTTC.

The chain is built from TRBV12-3 or TRBV12-4 and TRBJ2-2; the match to TRBD1 covers 8 bases. There are 17 residues in the CDR3. Trimming cost V 3 bases and J 4 bases; bases outside gene matches: 10. CDR3 region: CASSFPLGRGRTGELFF. The DNA of the CDR3 is TGTGCCAGCAGTTTCCCCCTGGGCAGGGGGCGCACCGGGGAGCTGTTTTTT.